The 24 T cell receptor beta chains below all came from one sample that was sequenced in a study of blood T cell repertoires in COVID-19. Assay: immunoSEQ multiplex PCR; the TCRdb copy retains only in-frame clones and omits some. This table has more than 65,000 clones, nearly 90% appearing once. Sequenced sample: peripheral blood. The origin of the receptors is a man in his fifties or sixties with acute or convalescent COVID-19.

V and J are TRBV5-1 and TRBJ2-1, with 12 positions matching TRBD2. CDR3 size: 16 residues. Germline V gene sequence: CDR1 SGHRS, CDR2 YFSETQ. J was trimmed by 5 bases and V by 4 bases; bases with no gene match: 7. The CDR3 DNA reads TGCGCCAGCAGCAGCGGACTAGCGGGGCCGAACAATGAGCAGTTCTTC. It is translated as CASSSGLAGPNNEQFF.

In regard to this clone: At one end the junction does not follow the germline gene, possibly because of a read error. This chain uses TRBV4-2 with TRBJ2-5; D is unclear. CDR3 length: 12 residues. Germline V gene lookup returns CDR1 LGHNA and CDR2 YNFKEQ. The chain's CDR3 is CASSKDRETQYF. DNA for the CDR3: TGTGCCAGCAGCAAAGATCGGGAGACCCAGTACTTC.

The CDR3 DNA follows: TGTGCCAGCAGCAAACCCGCTCGAGGGGGCCATACTGAAGCTTTCTTT. This encodes CASSKPARGGHTEAFF. J is TRBJ1-1 and V is TRBV21-1; the table's D gene call, TRBD1, was not cross checked with the DNA. TRBV21-1 constitutes a pseudogene. CDR3 length: 16 residues.

The chain combines TRBV7-9 with TRBJ1-6; D remains ambiguous. Trimming cost V 5 bases and J 13 bases, with 18 bases left between them. CDR1 SEHNR and CDR2 FQNEAQ come from the germline V gene (reference sequence). This CDR3 spans 14 amino acids. CDR3 coding DNA: TGTGCCAGCAGCGCAGACCGTACTCGGGGTCCCCTCCACTTT. As protein: CASSADRTRGPLHF.

The CDR3 DNA reads as TGTGCCAGCAGTTCGGGGGGGGGCACAGATACGCAGTATTTT. This translates into CASSSGGGTDTQYF. This chain links TRBV28 with TRBJ2-3, with 8 bases aligning to TRBD2. The CDR3 runs 14 residues. Germline CDR1 and CDR2: MDHEN and SYDVKM. The trim removed 4 bases at V and 1 base at J, leaving 1 base unmatched.

The J gene is TRBJ1-2, the V gene TRBV5-5; 11 bases fit TRBD1. Germline CDR1 SGHKS, CDR2 YYEKEE (reference sequence). The CDR3 spans 13 residues. V trimming: 4 bases; J trimming: 7 bases; junction bases outside the gene matches: 3. The CDR3 here is CASSDGQGAGYTF. The CDR3 region has the DNA TGTGCCAGCAGCGACGGACAGGGGGCTGGCTACACCTTC.

The chain links TRBV5-1 to TRBJ2-5; perhaps TRBD2 as D (5 bases). Germline V gene lookup returns CDR1 SGHRS and CDR2 YFSETQ. The CDR3 covers 15 residues. The V end lost 2 bases, the J end lost 4 bases, and 15 bases lay between the germline ends. CDR3 amino acids: CASSFNTGVVETQYF. For the CDR3, the DNA is TGCGCCAGCAGCTTTAATACCGGGGTAGTAGAGACCCAGTACTTC. The whole variable domain, remainder taken from reference TRBV5-1 and TRBJ2-5, is KAGVTQTPRYLIKTRGQQVTLSCSPISGHRSVSWYQQTPGQGLQFLFEYFSETQRNKGNFPGRFSGRQFSNSRSEMNVSTLELGDSALYLCASSFNTGVVETQYFGPGTRLLVL.

This chain links TRBV12-3 or TRBV12-4 with TRBJ2-5, with D uncertain. Between the trimmed V and J ends, which lost 1 base and 5 bases, there was a span of 8 bases. The CDR3 loop spans 13 amino acids. In DNA, the CDR3 is TGTGCCAGCAGTTTAGGAGGAGTGGAGACCCAGTACTTC. Translating it yields CASSLGGVETQYF.

The CDR3 DNA is TGCGCCAGCAGCCAAGAAGGGACTAGCGGGGCCTACAATGAGCAGTTCTTC. Residues: CASSQEGTSGAYNEQFF. The chain joins TRBV4-1 to TRBJ2-1, with 13 bases that match TRBD2. The V gene end was trimmed by 0 bases and the J gene end by 2 bases; junction bases not matched to a gene: 1. CDR3 length: 17 residues. Germline CDR1 MGHRA, CDR2 YSYEKL.

The rearrangement joins TRBV5-4 to TRBJ1-4; D might be TRBD1 (6 bases). Germline assignment: CDR1 SGHNT and CDR2 YYREEE (reference sequence). This CDR3 comprises 15 residues. V gave up 3 bases and J gave up 6 bases, with 15 bases separating them. The CDR3 DNA is TGTGCCAGCAGCTCCCGCGGGAGGGGGGATGAAAAACTGTTTTTT. Amino acids: CASSSRGRGDEKLFF.

This chain links TRBV27 with TRBJ1-5; 7 bases fit TRBD1. The V gene's germline CDR1 is MNHEY and CDR2 SMNVEV (reference sequence). Germline trimming cut 6 bases from V and 3 bases from J; bases unmatched to any gene: 17. The CDR3 runs to 18 residues. Here the CDR3 DNA reads TGTGCCAGCAGGAAACTAGAAACCGGGACAGCACACAATCAGCCCCAGCATTTT. It is translated as CASRKLETGTAHNQPQHF.

The rearrangement links TRBV12-3 or TRBV12-4 to TRBJ2-7, with 7 bases matching TRBD1. With V trimmed by 2 bases and J by 2 bases, 0 bases remained unmatched. The CDR3 runs 13 residues. The CDR3 loop is CASSLQGAYEQYF. DNA for the CDR3: TGTGCCAGCAGTTTACAGGGGGCCTACGAGCAGTACTTC.

The V gene is TRBV7-9, the J gene TRBJ1-3; D may be TRBD1 (6 bases). V lost 6 bases, J lost 3 bases, and 12 bases lay in between. Germline CDR1 reads SEHNR; CDR2 reads FQNEAQ (reference sequence). CDR3 length: 14 residues. CDR3 DNA sequence: TGTGCCAGCAGTAGGGGGGGTGTTGGAAACACCATATATTTT. Amino acid sequence: CASSRGGVGNTIYF. Full variable domain (rest looked up from reference TRBV7-9 and TRBJ1-3): DTGVSQNPRHKITKRGQNVTFRCDPISEHNRLYWYRQTLGQGPEFLTYFQNEAQLEKSRLLSDRFSAERPKGSFSTLEIQRTEQGDSAMYLCASSRGGVGNTIYFGEGSWLTVV.

The chain joins TRBV28 to TRBJ1-4, with D perhaps matching TRBD1 (5 bases). V lost 5 bases and J lost 5, with 12 bases in between. The CDR3 spans 14 residues. The germline V gene has CDR1 MDHEN and CDR2 SYDVKM. The CDR3 loop is CASSAGGGNEKLFF. The CDR3 coding sequence is TGTGCCAGCAGTGCCGGGGGGGGAAATGAAAAACTGTTTTTT.

The gene calls are TRBV5-6 and TRBJ2-3, with 9 bases matching TRBD2. The CDR3 has 14 residues. Unmatched junction bases numbered 8, after V lost 2 bases and J lost 10 bases. Germline CDR1 reads SGHDT; CDR2 reads YYEEEE. The CDR3 region is CASSFEASGEAQYF. The CDR3 DNA reads TGTGCCAGCAGCTTCGAGGCTAGCGGGGAGGCGCAGTATTTT. The full variable domain, with the rest looked up from reference TRBV5-6 and TRBJ2-3, is DAGVTQSPTHLIKTRGQQVTLRCSPKSGHDTVSWYQQALGQGPQFIFQYYEEEERQRGNFPDRFSGHQFPNYSSELNVNALLLGDSALYLCASSFEASGEAQYFGPGTRLTVL.

V and J are TRBV19 and TRBJ1-3; D not resolved. The germline gives CDR1 LNHDA, CDR2 SQIVND (reference sequence). Trimming shortened V by 6 bases and J by 4 bases, and 10 bases separated the two germline ends. The CDR3 runs to 13 residues. DNA for the CDR3: TGTGCCAGTAGGGCGGAAGTCGGAAACACCATATATTTT. Protein product: CASRAEVGNTIYF.

The rearrangement joins TRBV7-3 to TRBJ2-5, with 10 bases identical to TRBD2. Germline-derived CDR1 and CDR2 are SGHTA and FQGTGA. The CDR3 totals 15 residues. J lost 1 base, V lost 5 bases, and 4 bases had no gene match. The CDR3 spells CASSRLAGAQETQYF. CDR3 coding DNA: TGTGCCAGCAGCAGGCTAGCGGGGGCCCAAGAGACCCAGTACTTC.

The chain recombines TRBV5-5 with TRBJ1-1; 7 nucleotides align to TRBD1. The junction had 9 bases not matched to a gene; V was cut back by 3 bases and J by 10 bases. Germline V gene lookup returns CDR1 SGHKS and CDR2 YYEKEE (reference sequence). The CDR3 contains 13 residues. CDR3 loop: CASSSGQPSAAFF. The CDR3 region has the DNA TGTGCCAGCAGCTCGGGACAGCCCTCGGCAGCTTTCTTT.

About this clone: Given the absence of the conserved phenylalanine or tryptophan at the CDR3 end, a read error is likely. The rearrangement uses TRBV19 and TRBJ1-4; 9 bases agree with TRBD1. V shed 7 bases and J 8 bases; nucleotides not matched to a gene: 5. This CDR3 spans 13 amino acids. Looked up from germline, CDR1 is LNHDA and CDR2 is SQIVND (reference sequence). CDR3 in DNA: TGTGCCAGTACCGGACAGGGGAGGGAAAAACTGTTTCTT. Its translation is CASTGQGREKLFL.

This chain uses TRBV19 with TRBJ1-2; a possible D gene is TRBD1 (6 bases). Trimming pared 1 base from V and 6 bases from J, leaving 12 bases between. The CDR3 is 14 residues long. Germline V gene sequence: CDR1 LNHDA, CDR2 SQIVND (reference sequence). CDR3 protein: CASSIVNRDHGYTF. The CDR3 DNA reads as TGTGCCAGTAGTATAGTTAACAGGGACCATGGCTACACCTTC.

The chain uses TRBV10-3 and TRBJ2-2, with D perhaps matching TRBD2 (6 bases). The germline V gene has CDR1 ENHRY and CDR2 SYGVKD. V was pared by 6 bases and J by 1 base, with 15 bases between. The length of the CDR3 is 16 residues. CDR3 coding DNA: TGTGCCATCAGATCCTTGGCGGGGCAGAACACCGGGGAGCTGTTTTTT. It is translated as CAIRSLAGQNTGELFF.

The chain employs TRBV5-4 and TRBJ1-1; D unclear. With 0 bases removed from V and 10 bases from J, the gap between germline ends came to 16 bases. CDR3 length: 14 residues. Germline values: CDR1 SGHNT, CDR2 YYREEE (reference sequence). The CDR3 loop reads CASSLDVAPKPAFF. CDR3 DNA: TGTGCCAGCAGCTTGGATGTAGCCCCAAAACCAGCTTTCTTT. Filled out from reference TRBV5-4 and TRBJ1-1, the complete variable domain reads ETGVTQSPTHLIKTRGQQVTLRCSSQSGHNTVSWYQQALGQGPQFIFQYYREEENGRGNFPPRFSGLQFPNYSSELNVNALELDDSALYLCASSLDVAPKPAFFGQGTRLTVV.

The rearrangement links TRBV7-2 to TRBJ2-5; 8 nucleotides align to TRBD2. Germline V lookup: CDR1 SGHTA, CDR2 FQGNSA. Losses at the gene ends were 5 bases for V and 7 bases for J; bases not matched to a gene: 12. The CDR3 has 15 amino acids. This CDR3 reads CASSLLPGGRGTQYF. In DNA, the CDR3 is TGTGCCAGCAGCCTGCTTCCGGGGGGGCGGGGGACCCAGTACTTC.

In DNA form, the CDR3 reads TGTGCCAGCAGCTTGGGGGAGGGAATGAGTGGCTACACCTTC. It yields the protein CASSLGEGMSGYTF. The gene calls are TRBV5-4 and TRBJ1-2; D gene unclear. The germline gives CDR1 SGHNT, CDR2 YYREEE (reference sequence). V lost 0 bases and J 7 bases, leaving 13 bases between the germline ends. The length of the CDR3 is 14 residues.